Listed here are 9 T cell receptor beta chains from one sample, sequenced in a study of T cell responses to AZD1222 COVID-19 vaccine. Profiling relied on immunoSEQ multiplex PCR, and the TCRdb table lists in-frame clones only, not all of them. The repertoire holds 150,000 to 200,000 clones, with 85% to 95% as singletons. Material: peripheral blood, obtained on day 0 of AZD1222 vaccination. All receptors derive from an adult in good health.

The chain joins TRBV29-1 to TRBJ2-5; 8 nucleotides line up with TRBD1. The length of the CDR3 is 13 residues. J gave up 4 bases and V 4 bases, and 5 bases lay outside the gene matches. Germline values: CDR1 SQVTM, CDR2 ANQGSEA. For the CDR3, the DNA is TGCAGCGTTGGACAGGGGACAATAGAGACCCAGTACTTC. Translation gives CSVGQGTIETQYF. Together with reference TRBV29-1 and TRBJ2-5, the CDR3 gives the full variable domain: SAVISQKPSRDICQRGTSLTIQCQVDSQVTMMFWYRQQPGQSLTLIATANQGSEATYESGFVIDKFPISRPNLTFSTLTVSNMSPEDSSIYLCSVGQGTIETQYFGPGTRLLVL.

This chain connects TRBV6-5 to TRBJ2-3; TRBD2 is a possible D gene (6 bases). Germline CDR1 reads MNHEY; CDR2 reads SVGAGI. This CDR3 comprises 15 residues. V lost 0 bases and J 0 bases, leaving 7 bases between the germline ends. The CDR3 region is CASSYSGGSTDTQYF. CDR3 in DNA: TGTGCCAGCAGTTACTCCGGGGGTAGCACAGATACGCAGTATTTT.

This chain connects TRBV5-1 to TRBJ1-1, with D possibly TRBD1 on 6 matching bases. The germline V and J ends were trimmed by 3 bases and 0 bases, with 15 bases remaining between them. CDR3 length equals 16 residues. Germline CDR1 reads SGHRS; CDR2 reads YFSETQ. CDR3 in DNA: TGCGCCAGCAGCTCAACAGGGATGGGGGTGAACACTGAAGCTTTCTTT. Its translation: CASSSTGMGVNTEAFF.

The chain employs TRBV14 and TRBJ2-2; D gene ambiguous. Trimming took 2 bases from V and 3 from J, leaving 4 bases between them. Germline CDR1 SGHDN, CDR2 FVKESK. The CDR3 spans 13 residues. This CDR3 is CASSQSYTGELFF. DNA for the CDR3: TGTGCCAGCAGCCAATCCTACACCGGGGAGCTGTTTTTT. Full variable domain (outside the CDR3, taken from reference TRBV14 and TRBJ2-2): EAGVTQFPSHSVIEKGQTVTLRCDPISGHDNLYWYRRVMGKEIKFLLHFVKESKQDESGMPNNRFLAERTGGTYSTLKVQPAELEDSGVYFCASSQSYTGELFFGEGSRLTVL.

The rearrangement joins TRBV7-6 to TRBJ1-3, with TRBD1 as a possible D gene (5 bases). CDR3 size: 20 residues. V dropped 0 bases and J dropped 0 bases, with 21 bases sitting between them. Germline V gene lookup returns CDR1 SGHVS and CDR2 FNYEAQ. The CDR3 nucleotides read TGTGCCAGCAGCTTAGCACCGACCGTCCGTCAGGGCCTCTCTGGAAACACCATATATTTT. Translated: CASSLAPTVRQGLSGNTIYF.

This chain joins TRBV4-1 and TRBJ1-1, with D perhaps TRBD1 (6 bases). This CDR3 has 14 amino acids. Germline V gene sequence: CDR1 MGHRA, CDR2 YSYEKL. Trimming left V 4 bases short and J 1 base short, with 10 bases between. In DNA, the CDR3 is TGCGCCAGCAGCCTACAGGGAGCGAACACTGAAGCTTTCTTT. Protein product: CASSLQGANTEAFF.

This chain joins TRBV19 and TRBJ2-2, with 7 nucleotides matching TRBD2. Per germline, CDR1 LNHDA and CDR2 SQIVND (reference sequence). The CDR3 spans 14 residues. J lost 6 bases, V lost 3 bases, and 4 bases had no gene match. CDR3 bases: TGTGCCAGTAGTATGGGCGGGAGCTCCGGGGAGCTGTTTTTT. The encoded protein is CASSMGGSSGELFF.

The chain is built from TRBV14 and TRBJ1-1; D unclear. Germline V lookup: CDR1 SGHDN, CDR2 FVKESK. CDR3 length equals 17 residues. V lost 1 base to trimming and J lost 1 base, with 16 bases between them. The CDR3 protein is CASSQVGGGRWNTEAFF. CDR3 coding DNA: TGTGCCAGCAGCCAAGTCGGAGGTGGACGGTGGAACACTGAAGCTTTCTTT.

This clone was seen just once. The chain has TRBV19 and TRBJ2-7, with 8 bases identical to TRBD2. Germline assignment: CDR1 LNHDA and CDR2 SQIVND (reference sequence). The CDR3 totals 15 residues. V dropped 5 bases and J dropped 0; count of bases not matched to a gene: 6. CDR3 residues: CASSSSSGSSYEQYF. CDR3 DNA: TGTGCCAGTAGTTCGTCGAGCGGGAGCTCCTACGAGCAGTACTTC.